This TCR beta chain was sequenced in a study of cytomegalovirus exposure and HLA in healthy donors. Clones were sequenced by immunoSEQ multiplex PCR, and TCRdb holds only the in-frame ones, with some missing. The table records under 100,000 clones, roughly 96% of them present only once. Germline CDR1 reads SGHAT; CDR2 reads FQNNGV. The trim removed 5 bases at V and 4 bases at J, leaving 9 bases unmatched. The CDR3 sequence is 16 residues long. Whole-study results and caveats: Researchers reported that three CMV-associated chains were confirmed in vitro as CMV antigen-specific.

About this clone: The antigen remains undetermined.

The sequenced material came from PBMCs. The TCR sequence derives from a man between 18 and 29 years old in good health and CMV-seronegative. The V call is TRBV11-2, the J call TRBJ2-2, with 8 bases lining up with TRBD2. CDR3 in DNA: TGTGCCAGCAGCGATGGACTAGCAGGAGGCACCGGGGAGCTGTTTTTT. As protein: CASSDGLAGGTGELFF.